This is a list of T cell receptor beta chains from one sample in a study of T cell responses to AZD1222 COVID-19 vaccine. Measured with immunoSEQ multiplex PCR; TCRdb has only the in-frame clones, and not every one. The sample contains some 120,000 clones, 90% to 95% of which appear only once. The specimen comprised peripheral blood, sampled on day 0 of AZD1222 vaccination. The source is an adult in good health. Both conserved end residues are part of each CDR3. D genes are given only for firm matches. Not all rows give a size; the values are once, few, many and, for expanded clones, a class.

V gene	J gene	clone size	D gene	CDR3 DNA	CDR3 protein
TRBV7-9	TRBJ2-7	once	TRBD2	TGTGCCAGCAGCCTAACCTCGAGCGGGAGGGCGGTTGACGAGCAGTACTTC	CASSLTSSGRAVDEQYF
TRBV28	TRBJ1-1	once	-	TGTGCCAGCAGTTTAGGTCGGAACACTGAAGCTTTCTTT	CASSLGRNTEAFF
TRBV24-1	TRBJ1-2	-	TRBD1	TGTGCCACCAGTGAGACAGGGGAGGGCTATGGCTACACCTTC	CATSETGEGYGYTF
TRBV28	TRBJ2-7	-	TRBD1	TGTGCCAGCACCAAGTCAGGGGGCAACTACGAGCAGTACTTC	CASTKSGGNYEQYF
TRBV18	TRBJ2-7	-	-	TGTGCCAGCTCACCCCCAACACGACAGTCCTACGAGCAGTACTTC	CASSPPTRQSYEQYF
TRBV30	TRBJ1-2	-	-	TGTGCCTGGAGTAGGGCCGGGGTCGACTATGGCTACACCTTC	CAWSRAGVDYGYTF
TRBV7-9	TRBJ1-1	-	-	TGTGCCAGCAGCTTAGACACCGGCTGGGCTTTCTTT	CASSLDTGWAFF
TRBV27	TRBJ2-1	-	-	TGTGCCAGCAGTTACTACAATGAGCAGTTCTTC	CASSYYNEQFF
TRBV19	TRBJ1-5	-	-	TGTGCCAGTAGCCGAGGCAATCAGCCCCAGCATTTT	CASSRGNQPQHF
TRBV7-3	TRBJ2-3	-	-	TGTGCCAGCAGCGCCGAGGACTCCCGTGCGCAGTATTTT	CASSAEDSRAQYF
TRBV6-5	TRBJ1-1	-	-	TGTGCCAGCAGCCCGACGGGCACTGAAGCTTTCTTT	CASSPTGTEAFF
TRBV5-6	TRBJ1-2	-	-	TGTGCCAGCAGCCCTTGGGGAGGGCCCAACCTCGACTATGGCTACACCTTC	CASSPWGGPNLDYGYTF
TRBV10-1	TRBJ2-7	once	-	TGCGCCAGCAGTGGCTGCCCCCCTGTGACACTCGAACCCTACGAGCAGTACTTC	CASSGCPPVTLEPYEQYF
TRBV3-1/TRBV3-2	TRBJ2-5	-	-	TGTGCCAGCAGCGGACGGGGCACTGCCAAGACCCAGTACTTC	CASSGRGTAKTQYF
TRBV2	TRBJ1-4	-	-	TGTGCCAGCGTCACAACAACTAATGAAAAACTGTTTTTT	CASVTTTNEKLFF
TRBV18	TRBJ2-5	-	-	TGTGCCAGCTCGGGCGGGTACCAAGAGACCCAGTACTTC	CASSGGYQETQYF
TRBV9	TRBJ2-4	once	TRBD1	TGTGCCAGTGGGACAGGGGGCGTACTTACGGACATTCAGTACTTC	CASGTGGVLTDIQYF
TRBV30	TRBJ2-7	once	TRBD1	TGTGCCTGGAGACTCTCGGGACAGACCTACGAGCAGTACTTC	CAWRLSGQTYEQYF
TRBV29-1	TRBJ2-5	-	TRBD2	TGCAGCGTTGAACTAGCGGGAGATATGGAGACCCAGTACTTC	CSVELAGDMETQYF
TRBV6-1	TRBJ1-6	-	-	TGTGCCAGCAGTGAACTCAACACGGGTTCTAATTCACCCCTCCACTTT	CASSELNTGSNSPLHF
TRBV7-9	TRBJ2-1	-	TRBD2	TGTGCCAGCAGCTTAGCGCGGGGGAACCCCTCCTACAATGAGCAGTTCTTC	CASSLARGNPSYNEQFF
TRBV13	TRBJ1-2	-	-	TGTGCCAGCAGCCCCCAGGTAGAGCCGGGCGGCTACACCTTC	CASSPQVEPGGYTF
TRBV5-3	TRBJ2-7	once	TRBD1	TGTGCCAGAAGCTGCCCCCTCTCGGACAGGCGCGAGCAGTACTTC	CARSCPLSDRREQYF
TRBV5-1	TRBJ2-7	-	-	TGCGCCAGCAGCTTCGGGTTTACCTACGAGCAGTACTTC	CASSFGFTYEQYF
TRBV27	TRBJ1-1	-	-	TGTGCCAGCAGTTTATCTTTACGGGGCGCTGAAGCTTTCTTT	CASSLSLRGAEAFF
TRBV6-1	TRBJ1-2	few	TRBD1	TGTGCCAGCAGTGAAACAAGGACAGGGGAGGCCTTC	CASSETRTGEAF
TRBV3-1/TRBV3-2	TRBJ1-5	once	-	TGTGCCAGCAGCCAATCAGATCAGCCCCAGCATTTT	CASSQSDQPQHF
TRBV27	TRBJ1-1	-	-	TGTGCCAGCAGTCCGGGTACGCCCTCCGGCACTGAAGCTTTCTTT	CASSPGTPSGTEAFF
TRBV28	TRBJ1-5	-	TRBD1	TGTGCCACCCGACAGGGCGGGCAGCCCCAGCATTTT	CATRQGGQPQHF
TRBV4-1	TRBJ2-5	-	-	TGCGCCAGCAGCCCCGTGGGGGGAGAGACCCAGTACTTC	CASSPVGGETQYF
TRBV11-2	TRBJ2-2	once	-	TGTGCCAGCAGCTTAGGGCCAGGGACGGGAGCCGGGGAGCTGTTTTTT	CASSLGPGTGAGELFF
TRBV19	TRBJ1-1	-	-	TGTGCCAGTAGTGCGGTCGGTGGGCTGGGTGAAGCTTTCTTT	CASSAVGGLGEAFF
TRBV28	TRBJ1-1	-	TRBD1	TGTGCCAGCAGTTTATCCGGACAGGGTAACACTGAAGCTTTCTTT	CASSLSGQGNTEAFF
TRBV27	TRBJ2-2	-	-	TGTGCCAGCAGTTTAGGGTGGAACACCGGGGAGCTGTTTTTT	CASSLGWNTGELFF
TRBV5-1	TRBJ2-3	-	TRBD2	TGCGCCAGCAGCTTGATTACTAGCGCTACTAGCACAGATACGCAGTATTTT	CASSLITSATSTDTQYF
TRBV4-1	TRBJ1-1	few	-	TGCGCCAGCAGCCTGAGGGAAACCGTGAACACTGAAGCTTTCTTT	CASSLRETVNTEAFF
TRBV25-1	TRBJ2-3	-	TRBD2	TGTGCCAGCAGTGAAGGGTTCCCCAGCGGGAGGAGGGATACGCAGTATTTT	CASSEGFPSGRRDTQYF
TRBV29-1	TRBJ1-1	-	TRBD1	TGCAGCTTCAGAACAGGGGGCGGGATGAACACTGAAGCTTTCTTT	CSFRTGGGMNTEAFF
TRBV14	TRBJ1-5	-	TRBD1	TGTGCCAGCAGCCAACCTAGGACAGGGCGCCATCAGCCCCAGCATTTT	CASSQPRTGRHQPQHF
TRBV11-2	TRBJ2-7	-	-	TGTGCCAGCAGCTTAGTCGGCGGGCTAACCTACGAGCAGTACTTC	CASSLVGGLTYEQYF
TRBV4-1	TRBJ2-7	few	-	TGCGCCAGCAGCCCGGACATCCGAGCGAACGAGCAGTACTTC	CASSPDIRANEQYF
TRBV3-1/TRBV3-2	TRBJ2-2	-	-	TGTGCCAGCAGCCCCCCAGGAGGAGGGGACACCGGGGAGCTGTTTTTT	CASSPPGGGDTGELFF
TRBV5-6	TRBJ1-2	few	TRBD1	TGTGCCAGCAGCTTGGGGGACAGCTTCAACTATGGCTACACCTTC	CASSLGDSFNYGYTF
TRBV19	TRBJ2-7	-	-	TGTGCCAGTAGTATAGGTGATGACGAGCAGTACTTC	CASSIGDDEQYF
TRBV11-2	TRBJ2-7	-	-	TGTGCCAGCAGCTCCACGTGGGGAACCGAGCAGTACTTC	CASSSTWGTEQYF